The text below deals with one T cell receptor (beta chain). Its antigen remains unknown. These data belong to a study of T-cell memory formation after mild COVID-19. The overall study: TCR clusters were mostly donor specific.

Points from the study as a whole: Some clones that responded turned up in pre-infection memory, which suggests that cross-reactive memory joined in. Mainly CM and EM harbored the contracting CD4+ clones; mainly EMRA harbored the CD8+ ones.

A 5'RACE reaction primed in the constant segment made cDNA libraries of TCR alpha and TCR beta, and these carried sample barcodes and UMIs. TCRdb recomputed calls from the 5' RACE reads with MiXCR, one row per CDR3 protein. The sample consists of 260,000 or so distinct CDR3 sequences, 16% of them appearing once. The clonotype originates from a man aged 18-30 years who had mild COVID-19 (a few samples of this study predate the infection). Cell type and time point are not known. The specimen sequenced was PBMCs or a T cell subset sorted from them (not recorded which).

CDR3 DNA sequence: TGCGCCAGCAGCCCCGCCTCAGCAGGGGTAGGCACCGGGGAGCTGTTTTTT. Translating gives CASSPASAGVGTGELFF. The rearrangement joins TRBV4-1 to TRBJ2-2; tentatively, D is TRBD1 (6 bases). This CDR3 region has 17 residues. Germline CDR1 MGHRA, CDR2 YSYEKL. The germline V and J ends were trimmed by 4 bases and 4 bases, with 19 bases remaining between them.